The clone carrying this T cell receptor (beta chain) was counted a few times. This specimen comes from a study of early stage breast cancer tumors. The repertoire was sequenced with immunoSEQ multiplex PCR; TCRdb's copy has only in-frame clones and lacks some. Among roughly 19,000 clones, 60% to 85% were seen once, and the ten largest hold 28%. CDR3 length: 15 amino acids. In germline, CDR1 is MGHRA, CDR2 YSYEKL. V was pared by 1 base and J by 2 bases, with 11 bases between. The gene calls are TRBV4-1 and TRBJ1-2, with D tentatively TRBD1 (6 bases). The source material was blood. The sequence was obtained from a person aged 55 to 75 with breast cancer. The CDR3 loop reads CASSQAPGENYGYTF. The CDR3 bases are TGCGCCAGCAGCCAAGCTCCAGGGGAGAACTATGGCTACACCTTC.